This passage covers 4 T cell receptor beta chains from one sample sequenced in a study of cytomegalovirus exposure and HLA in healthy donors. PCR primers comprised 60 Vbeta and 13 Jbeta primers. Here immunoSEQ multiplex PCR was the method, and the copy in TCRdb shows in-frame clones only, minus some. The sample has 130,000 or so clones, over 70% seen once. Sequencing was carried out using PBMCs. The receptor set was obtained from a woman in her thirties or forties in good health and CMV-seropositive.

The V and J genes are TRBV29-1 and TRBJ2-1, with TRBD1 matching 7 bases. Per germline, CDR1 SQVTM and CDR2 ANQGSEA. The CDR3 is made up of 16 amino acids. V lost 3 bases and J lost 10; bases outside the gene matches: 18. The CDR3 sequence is CSVEDETGPNLSEQFF. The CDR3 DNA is TGCAGCGTTGAGGATGAGACAGGGCCAAATCTTTCAGAGCAGTTCTTC.

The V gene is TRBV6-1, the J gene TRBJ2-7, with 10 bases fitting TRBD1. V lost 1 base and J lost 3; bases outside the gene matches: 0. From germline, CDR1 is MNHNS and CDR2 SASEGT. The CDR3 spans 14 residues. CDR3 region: CASSEGTGGYEQYF. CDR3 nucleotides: TGTGCCAGCAGTGAAGGGACAGGGGGCTACGAGCAGTACTTC.

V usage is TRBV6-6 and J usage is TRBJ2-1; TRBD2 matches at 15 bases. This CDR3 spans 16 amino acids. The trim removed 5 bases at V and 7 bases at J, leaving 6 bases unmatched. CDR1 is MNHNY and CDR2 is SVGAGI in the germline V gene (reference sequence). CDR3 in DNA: TGTGCCAGCAGTCCGAAAGGACTAGCGGGAGGGAATGAGCAGTTCTTC. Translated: CASSPKGLAGGNEQFF.

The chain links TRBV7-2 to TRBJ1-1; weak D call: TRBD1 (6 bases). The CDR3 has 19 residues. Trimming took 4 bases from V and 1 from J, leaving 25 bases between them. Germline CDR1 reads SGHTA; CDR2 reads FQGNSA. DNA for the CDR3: TGTGCCAGCAGCTCAATCAACCCCACAGGGAAGAGTGAGAACACTGAAGCTTTCTTT. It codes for CASSSINPTGKSENTEAFF.